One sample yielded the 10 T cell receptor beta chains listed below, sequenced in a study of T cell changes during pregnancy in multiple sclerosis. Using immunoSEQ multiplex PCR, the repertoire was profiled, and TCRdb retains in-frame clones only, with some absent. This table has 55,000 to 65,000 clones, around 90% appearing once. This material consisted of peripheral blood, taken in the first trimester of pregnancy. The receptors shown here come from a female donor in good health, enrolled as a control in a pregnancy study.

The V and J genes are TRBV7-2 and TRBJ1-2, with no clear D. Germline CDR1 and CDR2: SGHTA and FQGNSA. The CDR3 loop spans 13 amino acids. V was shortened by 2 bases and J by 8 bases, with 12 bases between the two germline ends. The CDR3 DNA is TGTGCCAGCAGCTTACCTAATTTCTACGGCTACACCTTC. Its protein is CASSLPNFYGYTF.

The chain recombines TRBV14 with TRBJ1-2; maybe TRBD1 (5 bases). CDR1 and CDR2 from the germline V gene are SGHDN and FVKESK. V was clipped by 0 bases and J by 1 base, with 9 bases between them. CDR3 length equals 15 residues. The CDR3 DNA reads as TGTGCCAGCAGCCAAGATACCAGGGTTAACTATGGCTACACCTTC. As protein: CASSQDTRVNYGYTF.

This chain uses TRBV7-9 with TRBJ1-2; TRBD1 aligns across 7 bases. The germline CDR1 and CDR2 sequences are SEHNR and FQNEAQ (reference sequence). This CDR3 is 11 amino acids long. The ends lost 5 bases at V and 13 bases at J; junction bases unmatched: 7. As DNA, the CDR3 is TGTGCCAGCAGCGAGACAGGGTCCCTCACCTTC. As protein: CASSETGSLTF.

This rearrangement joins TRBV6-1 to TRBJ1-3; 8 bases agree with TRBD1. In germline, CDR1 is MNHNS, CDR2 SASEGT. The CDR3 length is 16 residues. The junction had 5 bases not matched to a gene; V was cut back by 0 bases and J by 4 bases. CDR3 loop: CASSEAQGAGGNTIYF. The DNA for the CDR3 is TGTGCCAGCAGTGAAGCCCAGGGGGCTGGCGGAAACACCATATATTTT.

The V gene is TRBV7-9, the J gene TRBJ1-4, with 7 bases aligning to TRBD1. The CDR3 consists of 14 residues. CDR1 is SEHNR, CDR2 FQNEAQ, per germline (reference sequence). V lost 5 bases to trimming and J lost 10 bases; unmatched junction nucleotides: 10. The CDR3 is CASSTFTGDGKLFF. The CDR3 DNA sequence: TGTGCCAGCAGCACTTTCACAGGGGACGGAAAACTGTTTTTT.

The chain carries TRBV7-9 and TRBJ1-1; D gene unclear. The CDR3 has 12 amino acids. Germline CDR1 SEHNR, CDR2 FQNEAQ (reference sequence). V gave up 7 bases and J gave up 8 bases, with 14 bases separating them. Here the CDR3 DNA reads TGTGCCAGCACCCCTGGGAGCGAGGAAGCTTTCTTT. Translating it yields CASTPGSEEAFF.

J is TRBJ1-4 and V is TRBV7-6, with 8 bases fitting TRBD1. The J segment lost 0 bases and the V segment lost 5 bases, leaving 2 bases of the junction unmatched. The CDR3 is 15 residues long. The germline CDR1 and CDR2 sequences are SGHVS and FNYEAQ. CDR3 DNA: TGTGCCAGCAGCGGACAGGGTACAACTAATGAAAAACTGTTTTTT. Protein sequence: CASSGQGTTNEKLFF.

Here the CDR3 reads CAWSPSRSSLNTIYF. CDR3 bases: TGTGCCTGGAGTCCTAGCCGCAGTAGCCTAAACACCATATATTTT. The genes are TRBV30 and TRBJ1-3; D unclear. In germline, CDR1 is GTSNPN, CDR2 SVGIG (reference sequence). This CDR3 contains 15 residues. Trimming took off 2 bases at V and 6 bases at J, with 17 bases between the two ends.

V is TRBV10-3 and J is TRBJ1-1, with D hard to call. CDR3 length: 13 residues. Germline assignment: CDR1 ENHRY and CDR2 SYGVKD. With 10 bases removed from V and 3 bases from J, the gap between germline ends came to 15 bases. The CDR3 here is CATRRSDDTEAFF. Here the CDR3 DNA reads TGTGCCACCAGAAGGAGCGACGACACTGAAGCTTTCTTT.

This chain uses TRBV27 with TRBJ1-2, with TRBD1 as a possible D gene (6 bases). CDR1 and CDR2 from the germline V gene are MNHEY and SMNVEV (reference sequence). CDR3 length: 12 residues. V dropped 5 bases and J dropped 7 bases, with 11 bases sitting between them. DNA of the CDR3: TGTGCCAGCAGTACAGGGAGCCGTGGCTACACCTTC. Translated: CASSTGSRGYTF.